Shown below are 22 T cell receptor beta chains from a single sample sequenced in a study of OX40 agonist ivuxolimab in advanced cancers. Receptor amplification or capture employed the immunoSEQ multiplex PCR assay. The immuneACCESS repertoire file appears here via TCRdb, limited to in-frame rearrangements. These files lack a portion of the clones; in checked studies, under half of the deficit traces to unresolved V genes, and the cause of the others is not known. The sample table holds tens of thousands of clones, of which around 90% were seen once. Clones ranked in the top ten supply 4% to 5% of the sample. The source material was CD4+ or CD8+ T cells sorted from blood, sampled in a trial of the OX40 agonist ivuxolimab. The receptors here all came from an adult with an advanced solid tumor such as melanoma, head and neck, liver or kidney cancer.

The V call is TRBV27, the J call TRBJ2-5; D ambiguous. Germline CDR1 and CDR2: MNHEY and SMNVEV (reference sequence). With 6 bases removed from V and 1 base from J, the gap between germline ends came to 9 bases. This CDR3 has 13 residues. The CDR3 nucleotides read TGTGCCAGCAGCCTAGGGTCCCAAGAGACCCAGTACTTC. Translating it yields CASSLGSQETQYF.

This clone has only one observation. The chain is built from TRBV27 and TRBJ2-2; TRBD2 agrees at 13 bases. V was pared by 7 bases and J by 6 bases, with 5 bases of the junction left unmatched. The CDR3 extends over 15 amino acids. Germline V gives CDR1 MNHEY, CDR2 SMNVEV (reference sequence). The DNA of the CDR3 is TGTGCCAGCACCGCCGGGACTAGCGGGGCCGGGGAGCTGTTTTTT. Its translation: CASTAGTSGAGELFF.

Here the CDR3 reads CASSQGSGLAFGELFF. CDR3 DNA sequence: TGCGCCAGCAGCCAAGGCTCGGGACTAGCGTTCGGGGAGCTGTTTTTT. The chain links TRBV4-1 to TRBJ2-2, with TRBD2 identical over 10 bases. This CDR3 region has 16 residues. The V gene's germline CDR1 is MGHRA and CDR2 YSYEKL. The junction had 6 bases not matched to a gene; V was cut back by 1 base and J by 7 bases.

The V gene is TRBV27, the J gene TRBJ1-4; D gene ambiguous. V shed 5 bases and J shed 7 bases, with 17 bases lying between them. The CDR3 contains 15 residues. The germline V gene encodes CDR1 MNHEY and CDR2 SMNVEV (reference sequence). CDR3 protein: CASSPQAWSGEKLFF. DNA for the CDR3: TGTGCCAGCAGTCCACAAGCATGGTCGGGTGAAAAACTGTTTTTT.

As DNA, the CDR3 is TGCGCCAGCAGCCAAGAAGGGCAAGGGAGCTCCGGGGAGCTGTTTTTT. Its translation: CASSQEGQGSSGELFF. This chain connects TRBV4-1 to TRBJ2-2, with TRBD2 as a possible D gene (5 bases). V gave up 0 bases and J gave up 6 bases, with 14 bases separating them. Germline CDR1 MGHRA, CDR2 YSYEKL. The CDR3 is 16 amino acids.

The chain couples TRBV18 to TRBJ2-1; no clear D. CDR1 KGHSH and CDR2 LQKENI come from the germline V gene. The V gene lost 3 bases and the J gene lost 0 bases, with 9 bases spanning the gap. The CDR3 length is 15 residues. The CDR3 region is CASSPDTISYNEQFF. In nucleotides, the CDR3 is TGTGCCAGCTCACCCGACACCATCTCCTACAATGAGCAGTTCTTC.

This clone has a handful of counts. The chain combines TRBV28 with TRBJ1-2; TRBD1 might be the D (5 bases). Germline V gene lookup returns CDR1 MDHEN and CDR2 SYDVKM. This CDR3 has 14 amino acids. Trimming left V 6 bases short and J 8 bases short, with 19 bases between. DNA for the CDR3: TGTGCCAGCAGAGTTTCAGCAGGGCAGGGAGGCTACACCTTC. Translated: CASRVSAGQGGYTF.

CDR3 in DNA: TGTGCCAGCAGCTCGCGGACAGACACCGGGGAGCTGTTTTTT. This sequence encodes CASSSRTDTGELFF. The chain carries TRBV11-3 and TRBJ2-2; D may be TRBD1 (6 bases). There are 14 residues in the CDR3. V was pared by 4 bases and J by 3 bases, with 9 bases between. Germline loops: CDR1 SGHNT, CDR2 YENEEA.

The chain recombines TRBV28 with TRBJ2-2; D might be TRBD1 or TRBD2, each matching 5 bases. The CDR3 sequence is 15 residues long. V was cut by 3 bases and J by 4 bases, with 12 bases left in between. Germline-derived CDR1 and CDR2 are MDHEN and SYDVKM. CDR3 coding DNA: TGTGCCAGCAGTTTCGAGGGAAGGGGCACCGGGGAGCTGTTTTTT. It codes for CASSFEGRGTGELFF.

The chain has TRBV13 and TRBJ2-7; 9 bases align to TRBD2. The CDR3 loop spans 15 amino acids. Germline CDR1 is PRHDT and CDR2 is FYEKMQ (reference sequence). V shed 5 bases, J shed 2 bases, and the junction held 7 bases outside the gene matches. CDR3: CASSPLAGGAYEQYV. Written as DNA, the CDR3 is TGTGCCAGCAGCCCCCTGGCGGGGGGGGCCTACGAGCAGTACGTC.

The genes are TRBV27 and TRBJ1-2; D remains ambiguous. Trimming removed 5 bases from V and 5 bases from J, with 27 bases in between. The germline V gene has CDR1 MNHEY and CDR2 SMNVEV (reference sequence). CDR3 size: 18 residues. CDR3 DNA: TGTGCCAGCAGTCCAAACCCCCCCCTCTACGCGCCCGAATATGGCTACACCTTC. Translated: CASSPNPPLYAPEYGYTF.

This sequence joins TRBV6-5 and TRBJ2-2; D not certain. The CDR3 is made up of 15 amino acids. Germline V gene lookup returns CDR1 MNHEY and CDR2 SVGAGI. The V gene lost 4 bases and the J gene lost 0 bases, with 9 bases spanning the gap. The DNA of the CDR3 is TGTGCCAGCAGTTCCCCCCCGGCGAACACCGGGGAGCTGTTTTTT. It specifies CASSSPPANTGELFF.

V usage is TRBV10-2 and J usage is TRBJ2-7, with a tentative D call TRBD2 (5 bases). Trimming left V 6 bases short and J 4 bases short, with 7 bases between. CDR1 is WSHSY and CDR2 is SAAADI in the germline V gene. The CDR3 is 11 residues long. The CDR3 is CASRGGYEQYF. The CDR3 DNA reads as TGCGCCAGCAGAGGAGGTTACGAGCAGTACTTC.

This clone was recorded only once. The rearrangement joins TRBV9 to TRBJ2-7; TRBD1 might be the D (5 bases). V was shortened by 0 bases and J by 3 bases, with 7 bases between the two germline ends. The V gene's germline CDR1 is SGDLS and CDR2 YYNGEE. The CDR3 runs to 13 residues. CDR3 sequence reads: CASSVETGYEQYF. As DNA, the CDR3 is TGTGCCAGCAGCGTAGAAACAGGCTACGAGCAGTACTTC.

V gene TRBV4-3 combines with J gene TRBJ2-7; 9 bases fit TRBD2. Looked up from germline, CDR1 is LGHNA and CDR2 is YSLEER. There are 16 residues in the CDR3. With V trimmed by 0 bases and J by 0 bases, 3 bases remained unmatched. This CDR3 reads CASSQDRTSVSYEQYF. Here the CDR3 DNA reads TGCGCCAGCAGCCAAGATCGGACTAGCGTCTCCTACGAGCAGTACTTC.

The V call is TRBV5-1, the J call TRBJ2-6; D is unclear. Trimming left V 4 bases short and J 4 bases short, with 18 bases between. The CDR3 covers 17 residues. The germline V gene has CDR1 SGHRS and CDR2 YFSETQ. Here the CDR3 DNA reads TGCGCCAGCAGCCCGAACCCTTACATGGAAGGGGCCAACGTCCTGACTTTC. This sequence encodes CASSPNPYMEGANVLTF.

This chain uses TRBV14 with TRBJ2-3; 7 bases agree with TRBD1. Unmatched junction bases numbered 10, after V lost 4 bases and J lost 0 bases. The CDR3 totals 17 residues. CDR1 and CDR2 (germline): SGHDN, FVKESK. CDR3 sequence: CASSLYRGPSSTDTQYF. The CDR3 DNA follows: TGTGCCAGCAGCCTGTACAGGGGCCCGTCGAGCACAGATACGCAGTATTTT.

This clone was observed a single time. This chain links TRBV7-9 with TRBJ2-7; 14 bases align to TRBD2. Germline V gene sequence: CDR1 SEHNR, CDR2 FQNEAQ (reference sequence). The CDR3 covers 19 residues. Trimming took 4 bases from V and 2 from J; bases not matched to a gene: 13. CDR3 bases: TGTGCCAGCAGCTCCCCGGGGAGGACTAGCGGGAGGAACGCCTACGAGCAGTACTTC. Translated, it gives CASSSPGRTSGRNAYEQYF.

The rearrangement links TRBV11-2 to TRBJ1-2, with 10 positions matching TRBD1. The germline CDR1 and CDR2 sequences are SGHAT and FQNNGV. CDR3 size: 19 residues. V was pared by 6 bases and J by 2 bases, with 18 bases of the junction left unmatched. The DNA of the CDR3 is TGTGCCAGCAGGGAAATTCGGCTGGGACAGGGGACAGCCAACTATGGCTACACCTTC. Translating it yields CASREIRLGQGTANYGYTF.

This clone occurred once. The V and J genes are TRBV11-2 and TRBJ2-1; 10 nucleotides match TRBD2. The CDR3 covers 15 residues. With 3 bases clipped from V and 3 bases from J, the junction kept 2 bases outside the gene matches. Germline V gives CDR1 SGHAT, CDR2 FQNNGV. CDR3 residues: CASSFSGGFYNEQFF. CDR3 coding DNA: TGTGCCAGCAGCTTTAGCGGGGGGTTCTACAATGAGCAGTTCTTC.

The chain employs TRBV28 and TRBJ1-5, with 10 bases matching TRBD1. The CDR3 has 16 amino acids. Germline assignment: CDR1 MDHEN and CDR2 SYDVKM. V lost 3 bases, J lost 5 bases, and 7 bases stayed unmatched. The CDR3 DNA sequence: TGTGCCAGCAGTTTTTCGGGACAGGGGATCTATCAGCCCCAGCATTTT. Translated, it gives CASSFSGQGIYQPQHF.

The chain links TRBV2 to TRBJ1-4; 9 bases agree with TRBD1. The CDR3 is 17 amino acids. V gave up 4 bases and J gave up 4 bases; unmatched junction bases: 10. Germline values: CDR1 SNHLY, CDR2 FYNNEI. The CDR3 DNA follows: TGTGCCAGCAGTGGGGGGGACAGGGTGACTCTTAATGAAAAACTGTTTTTT. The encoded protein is CASSGGDRVTLNEKLFF.